Listed here are 5 T cell receptor beta chains from one sample, sequenced in a study of CD8+ T cells in alopecia areata. RNA was isolated and reverse transcribed to cDNA, the sequencing template. Sequencing used immunoSEQ multiplex PCR; TCRdb keeps in-frame clones, though not all of them. Found here are about 270,000 clones, roughly 63% of them singletons; the top ten hold more than 0.85%. The sample's treatment: oral pan-JAK inhibitor, 5-10 mg twice daily. The sample in question was CD4+ T cells sorted from blood, obtained at roughly week 52, from a patient treated with tofacitinib. The receptors originated from a human donor with alopecia areata.

V gene TRBV7-2 combines with J gene TRBJ1-2; D is undetermined. Germline CDR1 SGHTA, CDR2 FQGNSA. The CDR3 length is 14 residues. Trimming cost V 6 bases and J 2 bases, with 13 bases left between them. The CDR3 sequence is CASRPQILNYGYTF. CDR3 nucleotide sequence: TGTGCCAGCAGGCCACAGATACTAAACTATGGCTACACCTTC.

The sample holds a few counts of this clone. The chain employs TRBV30 and TRBJ2-3; 7 nucleotides line up with TRBD2. The CDR3 length is 15 residues. V dropped 2 bases and J dropped 3; count of bases not matched to a gene: 8. Germline CDR1 reads GTSNPN; CDR2 reads SVGIG (reference sequence). In nucleotides, the CDR3 is TGTGCCTGGAGTAGACCGTCGGGGGGTACAGATACGCAGTATTTT. This sequence encodes CAWSRPSGGTDTQYF.

This clone was observed a few times. The chain has TRBV2 and TRBJ2-3, with a tentative D call TRBD2 (7 bases). Trimming removed 3 bases at V and 2 bases at J, with 12 bases between. Germline CDR1 reads SNHLY; CDR2 reads FYNNEI. This CDR3 is 15 amino acids long. CDR3 region: CASSDRGGHTDTQYF. The CDR3 nucleotides read TGTGCCAGCAGTGATAGGGGGGGCCACACAGATACGCAGTATTTT.

The gene calls are TRBV29-1 and TRBJ2-5, with 10 bases aligning to TRBD1. This CDR3 has 13 amino acids. Unmatched junction bases numbered 7, after V lost 8 bases and J lost 4 bases. The germline V gene encodes CDR1 SQVTM and CDR2 ANQGSEA. The CDR3 DNA sequence: TGCAGCACCCGACAGGGGGCTGGAGAGACCCAGTACTTC. As protein: CSTRQGAGETQYF.

The chain is built from TRBV2 and TRBJ1-6; D is ambiguous. Trimming removed 3 bases at V and 10 bases at J, with 7 bases between. This CDR3 region has 12 residues. Germline V gene lookup returns CDR1 SNHLY and CDR2 FYNNEI. The CDR3 spells CASSDVGSPLHF. CDR3 DNA: TGTGCCAGCAGTGACGTAGGATCACCCCTCCACTTT. The full variable domain, completed using reference TRBV2 and TRBJ1-6, is EPEVTQTPSHQVTQMGQEVILRCVPISNHLYFYWYRQILGQKVEFLVSFYNNEISEKSEIFDDQFSVERPDGSNFTLKIRSTKLEDSAMYFCASSDVGSPLHFGNGTRLTVT.